This T cell receptor beta chain was retrieved from a study of a mutant IDH1 vaccine in newly diagnosed glioma (dated by TCRdb to the early 2020s). Some background on the complete study: Vaccination began 4-6 weeks after radiotherapy alone, or alongside temozolomide cycles in the chemotherapy-containing groups. The approximately 33 treated patients were approximately 60% male and around 40% female, with a mean age of approximately 40 years. Prior to enrollment, standard therapy consisting of radiotherapy alone, temozolomide alone, or radiochemotherapy with temozolomide had been administered to patients, with the combination being received by most patients. The week-35 safety follow-up was designated visit V12, and the week-47 end of study was designated visit V13. Peripheral blood was drawn at six visits: V03 (baseline), V05, V07, V10, V12 and V13. For exploratory analyses, longitudinal TCRB deep sequencing was carried out in roughly 23 treated patients wherever samples were available.

According to the study, the label for this sample's time point signals: week 47, end of study. Each vaccine dose, consisting of 300 ug of a 20-mer mutant IDH1 peptide in Montanide, was administered subcutaneously with topical imiquimod. Patients received eight vaccinations in weeks 1, 3, 5, 7, 11, 15, 19 and 23, corresponding to visits V03 through V10. All donors had newly diagnosed IDH1-mutant astrocytomas of WHO grade 3 or 4 that showed loss of nuclear ATRX. The samples were drawn from NOA16, a multicentre, single-arm, open-label phase I trial in Germany that tested a mutant IDH1 peptide vaccine in humans for the first time. Genomic DNA for TCRB sequencing was extracted from EDTA blood using the DNeasy Blood and Tissue Kit. Libraries came from the immunoSEQ multiplex PCR assay. The hsTCRB Kit was used according to the manufacturer's protocol to amplify rearranged TCR beta chain sequences. Sequencing of TCRB libraries was carried out on an Illumina MiSeq. The published analysis was carried out like this. The kit vendor's proprietary platform handled demultiplexing, trimming and gene mapping. Drawn from immuneACCESS, this table holds only the in-frame rearrangements with V and J called that TCRdb kept. Clones are partly lost; checked studies trace under half to an unresolved V gene and leave the rest unexplained. V and J calls and clone size follow that table, whereas D and trimming were derived from the DNA. The sample records about 50,000 clones, about three quarters of which are singletons. Over 4.5% of the sample is held by the ten biggest clonotypes.

With respect to this clone: Its specific antigen is unknown. Base quality data are lacking; no much larger clone is found one base away.

Deletion took 0 bases off V and 4 bases off J, with a span of 7 bases between the germline ends. There are 13 amino acids in the CDR3, from cysteine to phenylalanine inclusive. Only CDR3 DNA remains: 39 bases, in frame from the first base. CDR1 and CDR2 were assigned from the germline V gene as MNHEY and SVGAGI. General study outcomes and caveats: According to the authors, sample limitations meant that analyses of patient blood samples could not be reproduced. Across multiple MHC alleles, vaccine-induced immune responses were seen in more than 90% of patients. Changes in the top peripheral T cell clonotypes picked up by TCRB sequencing did not appear to be linked to pseudoprogression. Availability determined which PBMC samples were chosen for TCRB deep sequencing.

The source was PBMCs, collected from a glioma patient whose treatment included an IDH1 peptide vaccine. This receptor was identified in a woman aged 40 to 55 with glioma. Some clones in this sample may be carry-over from other donors' samples. The V and J genes are TRBV6-5 and TRBJ2-7, with the D gene too uncertain to name. The CDR3 has the sequence CASSYSGSYEQYF. The DNA sequence is as follows: TGTGCCAGCAGTTACTCGGGCAGTTACGAGCAGTACTTC.